Given below is one T cell receptor (beta chain) in context. One base away lies a much larger clone, so this may be a sequencing read error. The template was RNA from unsorted bulk tissue. More than 3 cm separated this lung sample from the edge of the tumor. The length of the CDR3 is 14 residues. CDR1 and CDR2 from the germline V gene are SGHRS and YFSETQ. Three rounds of nested PCR, following a modified ARM-PCR protocol, produced the TCRbeta library. TCRdb analysed the multiplex PCR reads with MiXCR anew, one entry per CDR3 protein. The sample lists tens of thousands of distinct CDR3 sequences; around 59% were seen once. This sample stems from a study of tumor and adjacent non-tumor tissue in lung cancer.

The V call is TRBV5-1, the J call TRBJ2-5; the D gene could be TRBD1 or TRBD2 (5 bases each). This sequence was found in a woman between 65 and 79 years old with non-small cell lung cancer. Sequenced material: distant non-tumor lung tissue. CDR3 residues: CVSSRRDHQETQYF. The CDR3, as DNA: TGCGTCAGCAGCCGCCGGGACCACCAAGAGACCCAGTACTTC.